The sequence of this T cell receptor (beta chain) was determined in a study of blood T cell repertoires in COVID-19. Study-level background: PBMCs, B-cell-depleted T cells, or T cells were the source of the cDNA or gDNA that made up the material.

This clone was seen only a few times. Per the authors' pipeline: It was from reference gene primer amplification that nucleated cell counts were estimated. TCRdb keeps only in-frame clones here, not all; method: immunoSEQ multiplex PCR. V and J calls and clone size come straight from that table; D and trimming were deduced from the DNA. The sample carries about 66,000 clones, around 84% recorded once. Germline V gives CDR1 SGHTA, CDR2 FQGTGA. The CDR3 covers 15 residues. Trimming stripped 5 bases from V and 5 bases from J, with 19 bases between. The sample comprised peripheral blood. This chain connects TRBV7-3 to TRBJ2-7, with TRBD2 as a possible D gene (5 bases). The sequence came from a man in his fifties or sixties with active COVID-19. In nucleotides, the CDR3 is TGTGCCAGCAGCCCCCGAGGTAGCGAAAGGGACGAGCAGTACTTC. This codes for CASSPRGSERDEQYF.